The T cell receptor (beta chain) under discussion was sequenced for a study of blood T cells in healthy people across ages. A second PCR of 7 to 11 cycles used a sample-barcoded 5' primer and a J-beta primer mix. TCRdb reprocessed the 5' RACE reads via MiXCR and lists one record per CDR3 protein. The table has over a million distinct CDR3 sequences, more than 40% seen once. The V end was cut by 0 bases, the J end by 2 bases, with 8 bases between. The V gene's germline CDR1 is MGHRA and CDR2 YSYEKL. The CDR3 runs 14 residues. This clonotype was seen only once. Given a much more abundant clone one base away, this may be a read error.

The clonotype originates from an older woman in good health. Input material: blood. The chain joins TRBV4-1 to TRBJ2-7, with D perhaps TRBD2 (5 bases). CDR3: CASSQDGSPYEQYF. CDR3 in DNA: TGCGCCAGCAGCCAAGATGGGAGCCCCTACGAGCAGTACTTC.